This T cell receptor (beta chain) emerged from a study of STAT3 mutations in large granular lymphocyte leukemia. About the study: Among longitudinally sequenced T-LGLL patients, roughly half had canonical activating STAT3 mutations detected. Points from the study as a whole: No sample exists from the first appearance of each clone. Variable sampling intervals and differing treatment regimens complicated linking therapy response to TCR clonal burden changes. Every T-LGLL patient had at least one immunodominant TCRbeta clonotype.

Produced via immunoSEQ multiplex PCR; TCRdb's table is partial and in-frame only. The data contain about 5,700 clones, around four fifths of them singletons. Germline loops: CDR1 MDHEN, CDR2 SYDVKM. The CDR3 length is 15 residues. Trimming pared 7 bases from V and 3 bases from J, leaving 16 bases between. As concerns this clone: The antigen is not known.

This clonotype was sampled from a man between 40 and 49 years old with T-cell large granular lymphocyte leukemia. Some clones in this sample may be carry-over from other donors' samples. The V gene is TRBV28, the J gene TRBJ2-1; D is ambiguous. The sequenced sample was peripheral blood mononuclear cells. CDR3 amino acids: CASMTRATNYNEQFF. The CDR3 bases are TGTGCCAGCATGACTCGCGCGACCAACTACAATGAGCAGTTCTTC.